The 2 T cell receptor beta chains below all came from one sample that was sequenced in a study of blood T cell repertoires in COVID-19. Generated by immunoSEQ multiplex PCR, the TCRdb table keeps only in-frame clones and is missing some. This sample has about 89,000 clones, with approximately 79% found just once. The sample comprised peripheral blood. These receptor sequences come from a woman of 80 years or more with acute or convalescent COVID-19.

The J gene is TRBJ1-2, the V gene TRBV13; no definite D call. Trimming shortened V by 5 bases and J by 0 bases, and 10 bases separated the two germline ends. Germline assignment: CDR1 PRHDT and CDR2 FYEKMQ (reference sequence). The CDR3 contains 14 residues. The CDR3 spells CASSRGLTNYGYTF. CDR3 DNA sequence: TGTGCCAGCAGCCGCGGACTGACTAACTATGGCTACACCTTC.

This sequence joins TRBV7-9 and TRBJ1-5, with unresolved D. The CDR3 totals 12 residues. V was clipped by 4 bases and J by 6 bases, with 7 bases between them. Germline loops: CDR1 SEHNR, CDR2 FQNEAQ (reference sequence). This CDR3 reads CASSSLGQPQHF. The CDR3 DNA reads TGTGCCAGCAGCTCCCTAGGTCAGCCCCAGCATTTT. The variable domain in full, completed from reference TRBV7-9 and TRBJ1-5, reads DTGVSQNPRHKITKRGQNVTFRCDPISEHNRLYWYRQTLGQGPEFLTYFQNEAQLEKSRLLSDRFSAERPKGSFSTLEIQRTEQGDSAMYLCASSSLGQPQHFGDGTRLSIL.